This T cell receptor beta chain was identified in a study of T-cell reconstitution after alpha-beta-depleted transplantation in children. Whole-study findings and limits: Reportedly, alpha-beta T cells present about two months post-transplant originated from several hundred expanded clones of graft origin. Surviving recipient T cells and thymic progenitors underlay high day-60 TCRbeta diversity in some patients. Once a year had passed after transplant, T-cell counts and diversity came mostly from newly produced T cells.

This clonotype was picked up a small number of times. The target antigen is unknown. Researchers prepared the TCRbeta library using unique molecular identifiers, the study reports. MiXCR was run by TCRdb on the PCR reads, yielding one entry per CDR3 protein. Of roughly 500,000 distinct CDR3 sequences listed, about 10% were seen once; the top ten hold just over 2%. The length of the CDR3 is 17 residues. V lost 5 bases and J lost 3, with 20 bases in between. CDR1 SGHTA and CDR2 FQGNSA come from the germline V gene. The rearrangement links TRBV7-2 to TRBJ2-1; D may be TRBD2 (5 bases). Specimen: PBMCs, collected before TCRalphabeta/CD19-depleted stem cell transplant. The TCR was taken from a child aged 2 to 9 with inherited bone marrow failure, due to receive a stem cell transplant. CDR3 nucleotide sequence: TGTGCCAGCAGCCTCCGATGGACTCGGTCCTTCTACAATGAGCAGTTCTTC. Amino acid sequence: CASSLRWTRSFYNEQFF.